This note documents a single TCR beta chain sequence. What it binds is unknown. The repertoire was sequenced with immunoSEQ multiplex PCR; TCRdb's copy has only in-frame clones and lacks some. Of more than 110,000 clones in the sample, roughly 91% were seen once. The data were obtained in a study of T cell responses to AZD1222 COVID-19 vaccine. Regarding the study as a whole: White British people made up most donors, females outnumbered males, and clonal diversity was possibly underestimated. Close to half of all spike-specific TCRs reportedly target regions of the variants that are unmutated. Only a handful of people who got AZD1222 tested seropositive at baseline. Repertoire sampling happened only post peak T cell response.

The source was peripheral blood, collected on day 0 of AZD1222 vaccination. The TCR sequence derives from an adult in good health.

The CDR3 sequence: CSVELVSDEQFF. The CDR3 region has the DNA TGCAGCGTTGAATTGGTAAGCGATGAGCAGTTCTTC. The V and J genes are TRBV29-1 and TRBJ2-1; no firm D call. V shed 2 bases and J shed 8 bases, with 10 bases lying between them. The CDR3 length is 12 residues. Germline V gene sequence: CDR1 SQVTM, CDR2 ANQGSEA.